The 32 T cell receptor beta chains listed next were all sequenced from one sample in a study of blood T cells in healthy people across ages. The second PCR ran roughly 6 to 11 cycles with a sample-barcoded 5' primer and J-beta primers. MiXCR, run by TCRdb on the 5' RACE reads, gives a single entry per CDR3 protein. The table records 540,000 or so distinct CDR3 sequences, 40% to 55% of them present only once. The source material was blood. The receptors were sampled from an elderly man in good health.

The chain couples TRBV29-1 to TRBJ2-1; 12 bases match TRBD2. This CDR3 spans 13 amino acids. V dropped 4 bases and J dropped 8; count of bases not matched to a gene: 3. Germline V CDR1 and CDR2: SQVTM, ANQGSEA. The chain's CDR3 is CSVGLAGGDEQFF. Here the CDR3 DNA reads TGCAGCGTTGGGCTAGCGGGAGGGGATGAGCAGTTCTTC.

The chain recombines TRBV28 with TRBJ2-7; D perhaps matches TRBD1 (5 bases). The DNA matches TRBJ2-5 better at its end, which makes the J call doubtful. This CDR3 has 15 amino acids. Germline V gene data show CDR1 as MDHEN and CDR2 as SYDVKM. CDR3: CASGRGRVRAETQYF. As DNA, the CDR3 is TGTGCCAGCGGGCGAGGCAGGGTACGAGCAGAGACCCAGTACTTC.

The chain employs TRBV20-1 and TRBJ2-5; D remains unclear. This CDR3 has 11 amino acids. Germline V gene sequence: CDR1 DFQATT, CDR2 SNEGSKA (reference sequence). The V end was cut by 6 bases, the J end by 4 bases, with 9 bases between. The CDR3 DNA reads TGCAGTGCGAAGGTCTCAGAGACCCAGTACTTC. Amino acids: CSAKVSETQYF.

This clonotype occurred once. The chain has TRBV6-2 or TRBV6-3 and TRBJ2-6; D gene unclear. This CDR3 is built from 16 residues. Deletions cut 6 bases from V and 0 bases from J, with 12 bases between. Germline V CDR1 and CDR2: MNHEY, SVGEGT. The CDR3: CASSRLRSSGANVLTF. The CDR3 nucleotides read TGTGCCAGCAGCCGTCTCAGGAGCTCTGGGGCCAACGTCCTGACTTTC.

This chain joins TRBV21-1 and TRBJ2-7; TRBD1, the table's D call, lacks a check against the DNA. TRBV21-1 is a known pseudogene. The CDR3 contains 16 residues. DNA for the CDR3: TGTGCCAGCAGCAAAAATTTTCTTGGCAGGGATTACGAGCAGTACTTC. Protein product: CASSKNFLGRDYEQYF.

This clonotype has only one observation. The rearrangement joins TRBV28 to TRBJ2-3; possibly TRBD2 for D (5 bases). The CDR3 runs to 11 residues. In germline, CDR1 is MDHEN, CDR2 SYDVKM. V was cut by 7 bases and J by 7 bases, with 9 bases left in between. CDR3 sequence (DNA): TGTGCCAGCATCGGGGTCAATACGCAGTATTTT. Translating it yields CASIGVNTQYF.

This clonotype was observed a few times. This rearrangement joins TRBV29-1 to TRBJ2-6; no clear D. The V end lost 7 bases, the J end lost 0 bases, and 10 bases lay between the germline ends. This CDR3 is built from 14 residues. CDR1 and CDR2 (germline): SQVTM, ANQGSEA. The CDR3 DNA follows: TGCAGCGCTGGATACAGCTCTGGGGCCAACGTCCTGACTTTC. Its protein is CSAGYSSGANVLTF.

This clonotype has just a few counts. This chain uses TRBV9 with TRBJ1-1; no clear D. The CDR3 totals 14 residues. From germline, CDR1 is SGDLS and CDR2 YYNGEE. V lost 1 base and J lost 1, with 8 bases in between. CDR3 DNA sequence: TGTGCCAGCAGCGTAAGGCAGACGAACACTGAAGCTTTCTTT. This sequence encodes CASSVRQTNTEAFF.

This clonotype was observed a single time. The CDR3 region has the DNA TGCGCCAGCAGCTCCGGACTACTCACAGATACGCAGTATTTT. Protein product: CASSSGLLTDTQYF. The rearrangement joins TRBV5-1 to TRBJ2-3; D perhaps matches TRBD2 (6 bases). Per germline, CDR1 SGHRS and CDR2 YFSETQ. The CDR3 is 14 amino acids. Trimming took off 3 bases at V and 2 bases at J, with 10 bases between the two ends.

The V call is TRBV12-3 or TRBV12-4, the J call TRBJ1-2; 7 bases are shared with TRBD1. The CDR3 covers 12 residues. The V segment lost 5 bases and the J segment 6 bases; nucleotides outside the gene matches: 3. The CDR3 here is CASSPTGHGYTF. Here the CDR3 DNA reads TGTGCCAGCAGTCCGACAGGGCATGGCTACACCTTC.

To note about this clonotype: One end of the junction fails to match germline, which may point to a read error. V usage is TRBV25-1 and J usage is TRBJ1-4; D ambiguous. There are 14 residues in the CDR3. Germline V lookup: CDR1 MGHDK, CDR2 SYGVNS. The chain's CDR3 is CASGEREGGEKLFF. In DNA form, the CDR3 reads TGTGCCAGCGGTGAACGGGAGGGCGGTGAAAAACTGTTTTTT.

In this sample, this clonotype turned up a few times. The rearrangement uses TRBV7-9 and TRBJ2-7; TRBD1 matches 8 bases. The J segment lost 5 bases and the V segment lost 1 base, leaving 7 bases of the junction unmatched. This CDR3 is built from 15 residues. Looked up from germline, CDR1 is SEHNR and CDR2 is FQNEAQ (reference sequence). The CDR3 loop reads CASSLGDRGRDEQYF. CDR3 in DNA: TGTGCCAGCAGCTTAGGCGACAGGGGTCGGGACGAGCAGTACTTC. The variable domain in full, completed from reference TRBV7-9 and TRBJ2-7, reads DTGVSQNPRHKITKRGQNVTFRCDPISEHNRLYWYRQTLGQGPEFLTYFQNEAQLEKSRLLSDRFSAERPKGSFSTLEIQRTEQGDSAMYLCASSLGDRGRDEQYFGPGTRLTVT.

There are a few counts of this clonotype. This sequence joins TRBV4-3 and TRBJ1-1; D possibly corresponds to TRBD1 (5 bases). Germline loops: CDR1 LGHNA, CDR2 YSLEER. The CDR3 covers 16 residues. The V end lost 0 bases, the J end lost 1 base, and 12 bases lay between the germline ends. In DNA, the CDR3 is TGCGCCAGCAGCCAAGATCCGGTAGGGGCGAACACTGAAGCTTTCTTT. This sequence encodes CASSQDPVGANTEAFF.

The chain couples TRBV12-3 or TRBV12-4 to TRBJ2-2; 8 bases fit TRBD2. The ends lost 3 bases at V and 7 bases at J; junction bases unmatched: 10. This CDR3 contains 16 residues. This CDR3 reads CASSFERTSLVGELFF. CDR3 sequence (DNA): TGTGCCAGCAGTTTTGAAAGGACTAGCCTGGTCGGGGAGCTGTTTTTT.

The chain joins TRBV20-1 to TRBJ2-1; the D gene is possibly TRBD1 (6 bases). Trimming removed 6 bases at V and 13 bases at J, with 16 bases between. Per the germline V gene, CDR1 is DFQATT and CDR2 is SNEGSKA (reference sequence). The CDR3 has 11 residues. The CDR3, as DNA: TGCAGTGCGCAGGGGAAGGAGACCCAGTTCTTC. Residues: CSAQGKETQFF.

This chain joins TRBV7-9 and TRBJ1-2; 7 bases are a match to TRBD1. The CDR3 spans 13 residues. After removal of 5 bases from V and 4 bases from J, the junction contained 4 bases not matched to a gene. Germline V CDR1 and CDR2: SEHNR, FQNEAQ (reference sequence). CDR3 DNA sequence: TGTGCCAGCAGCGGAGGGGGCGGCTATGGCTACACCTTC. This sequence encodes CASSGGGGYGYTF.

This clonotype was seen a few times. The rearrangement uses TRBV28 and TRBJ1-2; 9 bases fit TRBD1. The V and J ends lost 5 bases and 12 bases, in that order; junction bases with no gene match: 13. The CDR3 length is 14 residues. Germline CDR1 and CDR2: MDHEN and SYDVKM. CDR3 residues: CASSLASRDRAHTF. CDR3 nucleotide sequence: TGTGCCAGCAGTCTAGCTTCCCGGGACAGGGCACACACCTTC.

CDR3 nucleotides: TGTGCCAGCAGCCAGCGGGGGACCGTCCAAGAGACCCAGTACTTC. The encoded protein is CASSQRGTVQETQYF. V usage is TRBV3-1 and J usage is TRBJ2-5; 7 nucleotides match TRBD2. CDR3 length: 15 residues. Germline V gene data show CDR1 as LGHDT and CDR2 as YNNKEL (reference sequence). V was pared by 3 bases and J by 1 base, with 5 bases of the junction left unmatched.

This rearrangement joins TRBV6-5 to TRBJ2-7, with TRBD1 as a possible D gene (6 bases). CDR3 length: 14 amino acids. The germline V gene has CDR1 MNHEY and CDR2 SVGAGI. V shed 6 bases and J shed 0 bases, with 12 bases lying between them. CDR3 DNA: TGTGCCAGCAGGCACCGGGACACCTCCTACGAGCAGTACTTC. This sequence encodes CASRHRDTSYEQYF.

Note on this clonotype: This may come from a read error, since a much larger clone is one base off. The V call is TRBV6-6, the J call TRBJ2-5; 7 nucleotides line up with TRBD1. The CDR3 length is 16 residues. V lost 8 bases to trimming and J lost 3 bases; unmatched junction nucleotides: 15. Germline V CDR1 and CDR2: MNHNY, SVGAGI (reference sequence). In DNA form, the CDR3 reads TGTGCCAGCCGGTCCTCCGTACAGGGGAAGGAAGAGACCCAGTACTTC. The encoded protein is CASRSSVQGKEETQYF.

This clonotype appeared many times. V is TRBV6-5 and J is TRBJ2-2; either TRBD1 or TRBD2 may supply D (5 bases each). Trimming removed 4 bases at V and 2 bases at J, with 8 bases between. Germline assignment: CDR1 MNHEY and CDR2 SVGAGI. The CDR3 is 14 amino acids. This CDR3 is CASSWDPNTGELFF. The CDR3 DNA reads TGTGCCAGCAGTTGGGACCCTAACACCGGGGAGCTGTTTTTT.

Notes on this clonotype: A much larger clone sits a single nucleotide away, making a read error possible. CDR3: CAGSLRASTDTQYF. CDR3 coding DNA: TGTGCCGGCAGCCTGAGGGCTAGTACAGATACGCAGTATTTT. The chain joins TRBV6-6 to TRBJ2-3; perhaps TRBD2 as D (5 bases). This CDR3 comprises 14 residues. In germline, CDR1 is MNHNY, CDR2 SVGAGI (reference sequence).

Details on this clonotype: The junction differs from germline at one of its ends, possibly a read error. CDR3 coding DNA: TGTACCAGCAGCTTAGATATCGGTGAGCAGTTCTTC. This gives the protein CTSSLDIGEQFF. The chain joins TRBV11-3 to TRBJ2-1, with D uncertain. The CDR3 runs 12 residues. Germline V CDR1 and CDR2: SGHNT, YENEEA.

The sample holds a few counts of this clonotype. The rearrangement joins TRBV6-2 or TRBV6-3 to TRBJ2-7; TRBD2 might be the D (6 bases). The CDR3 is 13 residues long. Trimming took 7 bases from V and 5 from J, leaving 15 bases between them. Germline V gene sequence: CDR1 MNHEY, CDR2 SVGEGT. The chain's CDR3 is CASTDLGEDEQYF. The CDR3 DNA sequence: TGTGCCAGCACCGACTTGGGGGAGGACGAGCAGTACTTC.

The CDR3 is CASSPGTSGTREQYF. DNA of the CDR3: TGTGCCAGCAGTCCCGGGACTAGCGGGACTCGCGAGCAGTACTTC. The gene calls are TRBV28 and TRBJ2-7; 13 nucleotides agree with TRBD2. V lost 5 bases and J lost 6; bases outside the gene matches: 7. From germline, CDR1 is MDHEN and CDR2 SYDVKM. CDR3 length equals 15 residues.

This clonotype was counted ten times or more. The chain joins TRBV6-6 to TRBJ2-1; 10 nucleotides agree with TRBD1. CDR1 is MNHNY and CDR2 is SVGAGI in the germline V gene (reference sequence). J lost 2 bases, V lost 5 bases, and 3 bases had no gene match. The length of the CDR3 is 15 residues. Here the CDR3 DNA reads TGTGCCAGCAGTGCCGGACAGGGGGCCTACAATGAGCAGTTCTTC. Amino acid sequence: CASSAGQGAYNEQFF.

This clonotype was found a few times. The chain links TRBV29-1 to TRBJ2-2; 7 nucleotides agree with TRBD2. Trimming took 7 bases from V and 4 from J; bases not matched to a gene: 9. CDR3 length: 14 amino acids. The germline CDR1 and CDR2 sequences are SQVTM and ANQGSEA. The CDR3 DNA follows: TGCAGCGCCCGGTCTAGCGGCCGCACCGGGGAGCTGTTTTTT. Encoded protein: CSARSSGRTGELFF.

The chain has TRBV4-1 and TRBJ2-4; D tentatively fits TRBD1 or TRBD2 (6 bases each). The DNA matches TRBJ2-7 better at its end, which makes the J call doubtful. The CDR3 has 15 residues. CDR1 is MGHRA, CDR2 YSYEKL, per germline. The CDR3 coding sequence is TGCGCCAGCAGCCATGTGGAGGGACACCCTCGCGAGCAGTACTTC. It translates to CASSHVEGHPREQYF.

This clonotype was detected only a few times. V and J are TRBV5-1 and TRBJ2-1; D is unclear. V lost 4 bases, J lost 4 bases, and 12 bases lay in between. Germline CDR1 reads SGHRS; CDR2 reads YFSETQ. The CDR3 is made up of 14 amino acids. CDR3 nucleotides: TGCGCCAGCAGCCAAGGGATGTTATACAATGAGCAGTTCTTC. It specifies CASSQGMLYNEQFF.

This clonotype appeared a few times. The chain uses TRBV4-3 and TRBJ2-5; TRBD2 matches 12 bases. The CDR3 is 16 residues long. In germline, CDR1 is LGHNA, CDR2 YSLEER. J was trimmed by 4 bases and V by 5 bases; bases with no gene match: 8. The CDR3 nucleotides are TGCGCCAGCAGCACTTCGACTAGCGGGAGTGGAGAGACCCAGTACTTC. Protein sequence: CASSTSTSGSGETQYF.

The table lists this clonotype with many counts. The chain is built from TRBV6-6 and TRBJ2-1; 14 bases agree with TRBD2. V shed 5 bases, J shed 5 bases, and the junction held 8 bases outside the gene matches. The CDR3 has 17 amino acids. Germline loops: CDR1 MNHNY, CDR2 SVGAGI (reference sequence). CDR3 sequence: CASSTRTSGRLDNEQFF. CDR3 coding DNA: TGTGCCAGCAGTACCCGGACTAGCGGGAGGCTCGACAATGAGCAGTTCTTC.

This clonotype was detected only once. This sequence joins TRBV7-2 and TRBJ2-7; TRBD2 aligns across 13 bases. Germline CDR1 SGHTA, CDR2 FQGNSA. This CDR3 has 15 amino acids. J gave up 5 bases and V 5 bases, and 6 bases lay outside the gene matches. The CDR3 sequence is CASSKTSGRANEQYF. In DNA, the CDR3 is TGTGCCAGCAGCAAAACTAGCGGGAGGGCCAACGAGCAGTACTTC. The variable domain in full, completed from reference TRBV7-2 and TRBJ2-7, reads GAGVSQSPSNKVTEKGKDVELRCDPISGHTALYWYRQSLGQGLEFLIYFQGNSAPDKSGLPSDRFSAERTGGSVSTLTIQRTQQEDSAVYLCASSKTSGRANEQYFGPGTRLTVT.